Listed below are T cell receptor beta chains from one sample, sequenced in a study of cytotoxic CD8 clonotypes in ibrutinib-treated CLL. Libraries were prepared by immunoSEQ multiplex PCR; TCRdb keeps only in-frame clonotypes and omits some of them. The repertoire has 75,000 to 80,000 clones, 83% of them found once; the top ten carry 35% to 45%. The sample was PBMCs, taken after 24 months of ibrutinib treatment. The origin of the receptors is a human donor with chronic lymphocytic leukemia. Each CDR3 is given without its conserved first and last residue. The order of the fields is V gene, D gene, J gene, CDR3 protein. The D gene is left open where the match is weak.

v_call: TRBV29-1; d_call: -; j_call: TRBJ1-1; cdr3_aa: SVTGVRVGNTEAF
v_call: TRBV6-6; d_call: TRBD1; j_call: TRBJ2-1; cdr3_aa: ASSYSNYRGNEQF
v_call: TRBV6-1; d_call: -; j_call: TRBJ1-3; cdr3_aa: ASSPKGGSGNTIY
v_call: TRBV11-2; d_call: -; j_call: TRBJ2-7; cdr3_aa: ASTQGEFYEQY
v_call: TRBV10-3; d_call: TRBD2; j_call: TRBJ2-1; cdr3_aa: AISELAGDEQF
v_call: TRBV7-3; d_call: -; j_call: TRBJ1-1; cdr3_aa: ASSPGGRPTEAF
v_call: TRBV9; d_call: -; j_call: TRBJ1-1; cdr3_aa: ASSVGNGEAF
v_call: TRBV4-2; d_call: -; j_call: TRBJ2-1; cdr3_aa: ASSQDHWTNEQF
v_call: TRBV4-2; d_call: TRBD1; j_call: TRBJ2-5; cdr3_aa: ASSQEGTGGGETQY
v_call: TRBV28; d_call: -; j_call: TRBJ1-2; cdr3_aa: ASRSGVNYGYT
v_call: TRBV28; d_call: -; j_call: TRBJ1-5; cdr3_aa: ASSSRDNYQPQH
v_call: TRBV19; d_call: -; j_call: TRBJ2-5; cdr3_aa: ASSLEETQY
v_call: TRBV5-4; d_call: TRBD1; j_call: TRBJ1-4; cdr3_aa: ASSFDRDEVF
v_call: TRBV6-7; d_call: -; j_call: TRBJ2-1; cdr3_aa: ASSQTATYNEQF
v_call: TRBV28; d_call: -; j_call: TRBJ2-7; cdr3_aa: ASSSASYEQY
v_call: TRBV6-5; d_call: TRBD2; j_call: TRBJ2-7; cdr3_aa: ASSHPGLEKYEQY
v_call: TRBV4-1; d_call: -; j_call: TRBJ2-3; cdr3_aa: ASSQVSEDTQY
v_call: TRBV9; d_call: TRBD1; j_call: TRBJ2-7; cdr3_aa: ASSRQGAYEQY
v_call: TRBV5-4; d_call: TRBD1; j_call: TRBJ2-1; cdr3_aa: ASSYPGGLVNEQF
v_call: TRBV28; d_call: -; j_call: TRBJ1-1; cdr3_aa: ASSLFRGNTEAF
v_call: TRBV27; d_call: TRBD2; j_call: TRBJ2-3; cdr3_aa: ASRTTSGRANVPDTQY